The clone carrying this T cell receptor (beta chain) was detected only a few times. Antigen: not known. TCRdb reanalysed the 5' RACE reads using MiXCR and keeps one entry per CDR3 protein. The sample consists of 360,000 or so distinct CDR3 sequences, around 27% of them appearing once. The data are from a study of T-cell memory formation after mild COVID-19. The study's findings and limits: For contracting clones, CD4+ ones sat mainly in CM and EM, CD8+ in EMRA.

This CDR3 is 10 amino acids long. V lost 5 bases and J lost 5, with 4 bases in between. The germline CDR1 and CDR2 sequences are SEHNR and FQNEAQ (reference sequence). Input material: PBMCs or a T cell subset sorted from them (not recorded which). The TCR was taken from an adult woman who had mild COVID-19 (a few samples of this study predate the infection). Cell type and time point are not known. V and J are TRBV7-9 and TRBJ2-7, with D unclear. This CDR3 reads CASSPNEQYF. The CDR3 region has the DNA TGTGCCAGCAGCCCGAACGAGCAGTACTTC.